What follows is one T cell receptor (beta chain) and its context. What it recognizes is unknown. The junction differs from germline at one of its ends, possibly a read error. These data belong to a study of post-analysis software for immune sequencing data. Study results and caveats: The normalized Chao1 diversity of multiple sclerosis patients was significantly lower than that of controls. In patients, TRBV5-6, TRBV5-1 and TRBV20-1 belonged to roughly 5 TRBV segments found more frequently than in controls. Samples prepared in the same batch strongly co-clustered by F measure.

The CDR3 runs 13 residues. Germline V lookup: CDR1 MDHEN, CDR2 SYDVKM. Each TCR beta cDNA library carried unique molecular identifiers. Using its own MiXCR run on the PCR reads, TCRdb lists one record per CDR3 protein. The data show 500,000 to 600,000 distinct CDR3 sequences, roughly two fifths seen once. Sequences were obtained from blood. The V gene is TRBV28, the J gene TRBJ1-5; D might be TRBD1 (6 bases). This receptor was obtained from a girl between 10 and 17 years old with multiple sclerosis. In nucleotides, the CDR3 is TGTGCCAACTCACAGGGTAGCAATCAGCCTCAGCATTTT. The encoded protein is CANSQGSNQPQHF.